This T cell receptor beta chain was sequenced in a study of CD8 T cells in ankylosing spondylitis. This clonotype was recorded at least ten times. Germline V gives CDR1 SGHRS, CDR2 YFSETQ. This CDR3 contains 15 residues. V lost 9 bases, J lost 5 bases, and 12 bases stayed unmatched. TCRdb fed the 5' RACE reads into MiXCR, producing one record per CDR3 protein. The table shows approximately 42,000 distinct CDR3 sequences, with 4% occurring only once. The sequence was collected from a female donor with ankylosing spondylitis or in good health (not recorded which). Specimen: blood, either unsorted or a sorted T cell fraction (not recorded which). This chain connects TRBV5-1 to TRBJ2-3, with 10 nucleotides matching TRBD1. The chain's CDR3 is CANQTGGSPGDTQYF. Here the CDR3 DNA reads TGCGCCAATCAGACAGGGGGCTCGCCCGGAGATACGCAGTATTTT.